One sample yielded the 6 T cell receptor beta chains listed below, sequenced in a study of breast tumors, draining lymph nodes, adjacent tissues. The lymph nodes were axillary draining lymph nodes from breast cancer patients. TCRdb re-analysed the multiplex PCR reads in MiXCR, keeping a single row per CDR3 protein. The sample lists roughly 130,000 distinct CDR3 sequences, just under 20% seen once, with about 3.7% in the top ten. The sequenced material came from axillary lymph node tissue. The receptor source for this set is a female donor with breast cancer. Some clones in this sample may be carry-over from other donors' samples.

The chain employs TRBV6-5 and TRBJ1-1; no clear D. Germline values: CDR1 MNHEY, CDR2 SVGAGI. Trimming pared 5 bases from V and 4 bases from J, leaving 14 bases between. This CDR3 comprises 14 residues. For the CDR3, the DNA is TGTGCCAGCAGTCCGCCGGGCCAGGTCACTGAAGCTTTCTTT. Translating gives CASSPPGQVTEAFF.

This clonotype was seen many times. The V call is TRBV4-1, the J call TRBJ1-2; D is unresolved. The CDR3 has 14 amino acids. Trimming took 0 bases from V and 4 from J, leaving 9 bases between them. CDR1 MGHRA and CDR2 YSYEKL come from the germline V gene. The CDR3 coding sequence is TGCGCCAGCAGCCAAGAGGGGAACTTCTATGGCTACACCTTC. Its protein product is CASSQEGNFYGYTF.

In its sample, this clonotype was seen many times. The rearrangement uses TRBV20-1 and TRBJ1-5; 7 bases are a match to TRBD1. The germline V gene encodes CDR1 DFQATT and CDR2 SNEGSKA (reference sequence). J gave up 4 bases and V 0 bases, and 6 bases lay outside the gene matches. The CDR3 has 15 amino acids. The CDR3 DNA follows: TGCAGTGCTAGAGATAGGGCAGGGGGAAATCAGCCCCAGCATTTT. This codes for CSARDRAGGNQPQHF.

This rearrangement joins TRBV15 to TRBJ1-5, with 7 bases lining up with TRBD1. The CDR3 has 16 residues. Germline V gene lookup returns CDR1 LNHNV and CDR2 YYDKDF (reference sequence). V lost 3 bases and J lost 3; bases outside the gene matches: 8. CDR3 nucleotide sequence: TGTGCCACCAGCAGCCAGGGGGGGGCCTACAATCAGCCCCAGCATTTT. Translated, it gives CATSSQGGAYNQPQHF.

In this sample, this clonotype turned up many times. V usage is TRBV11-2 and J usage is TRBJ2-7, with D hard to call. The CDR3 extends over 12 amino acids. Trimming removed 2 bases at V and 4 bases at J, with 6 bases between. Germline V gene lookup returns CDR1 SGHAT and CDR2 FQNNGV. The CDR3 DNA reads as TGTGCCAGCAGCTTAACGGTTTACGAGCAGTACTTC. Protein: CASSLTVYEQYF.

As concerns this clonotype: A clone one base away is much larger, so this may be a read error. This sequence joins TRBV20-1 and TRBJ1-5; unclear D gene. In germline, CDR1 is DFQATT, CDR2 SNEGSKA (reference sequence). The CDR3 runs 14 residues. Here the CDR3 reads CSARGRERDQPKHF. CDR3 DNA sequence: TGCAGTGCTAGAGGGCGGGAGAGAGATCAGCCCAAGCATTTT.